The text below deals with one T cell receptor (beta chain). Its antigen remains unidentified. Generated by immunoSEQ multiplex PCR, the TCRdb table keeps only in-frame clones and is missing some. The data contain some 120,000 clones, 70% to 85% of them seen just once; the ten biggest clones take up over 5.5%. The data were obtained in a study of T cell responses to AZD1222 COVID-19 vaccine. Regarding the study as a whole: Close to half of all spike-specific TCRs reportedly target regions of the variants that are unmutated. Just six people given AZD1222 tested seropositive at baseline. Females outnumbered males among donors, who were mostly white British; clonal diversity was possibly underestimated. There were vaccine-associated CD4 TCRs across spike, dominant at 160-218 and 743-854.

Trimming stripped 1 base from V and 0 bases from J, with 9 bases between. Germline values: CDR1 SQVTM, CDR2 ANQGSEA. CDR3 size: 14 residues. The genes are TRBV29-1 and TRBJ1-1; the D is unclear. The sequenced sample was peripheral blood, obtained on day 0 of AZD1222 vaccination. This clonotype was sampled from an adult in good health. CDR3 loop: CSVEVGRLNTEAFF. The CDR3 nucleotides read TGCAGCGTTGAAGTGGGAAGGTTGAACACTGAAGCTTTCTTT.